The next 21 T cell receptor beta chains were all read from a single sample in a study of CD8 T cells in ankylosing spondylitis. TCRdb re-called the 5' RACE reads through MiXCR, storing one row per CDR3 protein. The repertoire holds roughly 17,000 distinct CDR3 sequences, with 8.2% as singletons. The material sequenced was blood. These receptors all stem from a male donor with ankylosing spondylitis or in good health (not recorded which).

This clonotype was seen at least ten times. The V call is TRBV4-3, the J call TRBJ2-5, with D hard to call. Germline CDR1 and CDR2: LGHNA and YSLEER. The CDR3 is 17 amino acids. Trimming removed 4 bases at V and 4 bases at J, with 22 bases between. Here the CDR3 DNA reads TGCGCCAGCAGCCCGATAGCCTCCGTTGGAAGCACAGAGACCCAGTACTTC. This translates into CASSPIASVGSTETQYF.

This chain joins TRBV12-3 or TRBV12-4 and TRBJ2-3; 8 nucleotides line up with TRBD1. V shed 5 bases, J shed 4 bases, and the junction held 8 bases outside the gene matches. The length of the CDR3 is 15 residues. CDR3 in DNA: TGTGCCAGCAGTCAAGCAGGACAGGGTCCAGATACGCAGTATTTT. Translating it yields CASSQAGQGPDTQYF.

This chain connects TRBV6-4 to TRBJ2-7, with unresolved D. CDR3 length: 12 amino acids. The germline V and J ends were trimmed by 5 bases and 3 bases, with 8 bases remaining between them. From germline, CDR1 is MRHNA and CDR2 SNTAGT. CDR3 amino acids: CASSNPGYEQYF. The CDR3 DNA sequence: TGTGCCAGCAGTAACCCGGGCTACGAGCAGTACTTC.

This clonotype was counted at least ten times. The rearrangement links TRBV6-2 or TRBV6-3 to TRBJ2-1; the D call may be TRBD1 or TRBD2 (5 bases each). V lost 10 bases to trimming and J lost 7 bases, with 17 bases between them. The CDR3 has 13 residues. CDR1 and CDR2 (germline): MNHEY, SVGEGT. The CDR3 sequence is CATEDGAWNEQFF. CDR3 DNA sequence: TGTGCCACGGAAGACGGGGCCTGGAATGAGCAGTTCTTC.

This clonotype occurred many times. The chain carries TRBV20-1 and TRBJ2-7; 8 bases fit TRBD1. CDR1 DFQATT and CDR2 SNEGSKA come from the germline V gene (reference sequence). V gave up 1 base and J gave up 2 bases; unmatched junction bases: 7. The CDR3 has 15 amino acids. The CDR3: CSARGEAQGAYEQYF. CDR3 DNA: TGCAGTGCTAGAGGGGAAGCACAGGGGGCCTACGAGCAGTACTTC.

This clonotype was observed a few times. The chain has TRBV6-5 and TRBJ2-3, with D possibly being TRBD2 (7 bases). Germline-derived CDR1 and CDR2 are MNHEY and SVGAGI. CDR3 length equals 14 residues. The V and J ends lost 6 bases and 1 base respectively, with 11 bases between them. CDR3 sequence reads: CASSRGGGTDTQYF. The CDR3 bases are TGTGCCAGCAGCCGCGGGGGCGGCACAGATACGCAGTATTTT.

This clonotype was recorded at least ten times. The chain employs TRBV29-1 and TRBJ1-1, with D uncertain. CDR3 size: 14 residues. Germline V CDR1 and CDR2: SQVTM, ANQGSEA. V was trimmed by 3 bases and J by 0 bases, leaving 11 bases between them. DNA for the CDR3: TGCAGCGTTGATGTTCAGGAGTTGAACACTGAAGCTTTCTTT. It codes for CSVDVQELNTEAFF.

In its sample, this clonotype was seen many times. V gene TRBV15 combines with J gene TRBJ2-3; no clear D gene. V was cut by 1 base and J by 6 bases, with 8 bases left in between. Germline values: CDR1 LNHNV, CDR2 YYDKDF (reference sequence). The CDR3 is made up of 13 amino acids. In nucleotides, the CDR3 is TGTGCCACCAGCAGAGTTGGGCCCGATACGCAGTATTTT. Translating it yields CATSRVGPDTQYF.

This clonotype was observed many times. V usage is TRBV5-1 and J usage is TRBJ1-1, with D hard to call. V was trimmed by 0 bases and J by 2 bases, leaving 8 bases between them. This CDR3 is 14 amino acids long. The germline gives CDR1 SGHRS, CDR2 YFSETQ. The CDR3 protein is CASSLGPSNTEAFF. CDR3 coding DNA: TGCGCCAGCAGCTTGGGTCCGAGTAACACTGAAGCTTTCTTT.

As regards this clonotype: One end of the junction does not line up with germline, which may come from a read error. This chain joins TRBV7-7 and TRBJ2-1; D possibly uses TRBD1 or TRBD2 (5 bases each). Germline lookup yields CDR1 SSHAT and CDR2 FNYEAQ (reference sequence). The CDR3 is 14 residues long. CDR3 loop: CASSRTGGWNEQFF. Here the CDR3 DNA reads TGTGCTAGCAGTCGAACAGGAGGTTGGAATGAGCAGTTCTTC.

This clonotype was seen repeatedly, ten times or more. The chain recombines TRBV28 with TRBJ1-3; TRBD1 is a possible D gene (5 bases). Trimming removed 6 bases at V and 8 bases at J, with 8 bases between. The CDR3 spans 11 residues. Germline lookup yields CDR1 MDHEN and CDR2 SYDVKM. The CDR3 DNA is TGTGCCAGCAGGGGGGAATACACCATATATTTT. This gives the protein CASRGEYTIYF.

CDR3 bases: TGCAGTGCTACTTACAGGTTCACTGAAGCTTTCTTT. It codes for CSATYRFTEAFF. V is TRBV20-1 and J is TRBJ1-1, with D possibly TRBD1 on 5 matching bases. With 4 bases removed from V and 4 bases from J, the gap between germline ends came to 10 bases. The CDR3 contains 12 residues. Germline values: CDR1 DFQATT, CDR2 SNEGSKA (reference sequence).

This clonotype showed up many times. The chain uses TRBV14 and TRBJ2-7; no definite D call. Per the germline V gene, CDR1 is SGHDN and CDR2 is FVKESK. Trimming took off 1 base at V and 10 bases at J, with 11 bases between the two ends. The CDR3 has 12 amino acids. CDR3 in amino acids: CASSQGNRLQYF. The CDR3 DNA sequence: TGTGCCAGCAGCCAAGGAAACCGTCTCCAGTACTTC.

The J gene is TRBJ2-7, the V gene TRBV7-2; weak D call: TRBD1 (5 bases). Trimming removed 3 bases from V and 1 base from J, with 10 bases in between. Germline CDR1 is SGHTA and CDR2 is FQGNSA. The CDR3 length is 14 residues. The CDR3 is CASSFRQGSYEQYF. Here the CDR3 DNA reads TGTGCCAGCAGCTTTCGGCAGGGATCCTACGAGCAGTACTTC.

For this clonotype: Given a much more abundant clone one base away, this may be a read error. The conserved closing phenylalanine or tryptophan is absent in this CDR3, likely reflecting a read error. The chain uses TRBV20-1 and TRBJ2-1, with 7 bases aligning to TRBD2. Germline CDR1 is DFQATT and CDR2 is SNEGSKA (reference sequence). Trimming removed 6 bases from V and 3 bases from J; junction bases left unmatched: 5. This CDR3 is 13 amino acids long. The CDR3 DNA is TGCAGTGCCCCTCGGGGGGACTACAATGAGCAGTTCTCC. Translated, it gives CSAPRGDYNEQFS.

This clonotype showed up just a few times. This chain links TRBV2 with TRBJ2-2; D unresolved. The CDR3 covers 14 residues. The V gene lost 0 bases and the J gene lost 5 bases, with 7 bases spanning the gap. Per germline, CDR1 SNHLY and CDR2 FYNNEI. CDR3 nucleotide sequence: TGTGCCAGCAGTGAAGCGCTTAAAACCGGGGAGCTGTTTTTT. This codes for CASSEALKTGELFF.

V gene TRBV3-1 combines with J gene TRBJ1-5; weak D call: TRBD1 (5 bases). V lost 3 bases, J lost 3 bases, and 9 bases lay in between. CDR3 length: 14 amino acids. CDR1 is LGHDT and CDR2 is YNNKEL in the germline V gene (reference sequence). The CDR3 loop is CASSQGRFNQPQHF. The CDR3 bases are TGTGCCAGCAGCCAGGGACGGTTCAATCAGCCCCAGCATTTT.

The genes are TRBV19 and TRBJ1-5; D unresolved. Germline V gene data show CDR1 as LNHDA and CDR2 as SQIVND (reference sequence). The V end was cut by 5 bases, the J end by 5 bases, with 16 bases between. The CDR3 has 15 residues. CDR3 coding DNA: TGTGCCAGTAGTTCCCCCCCGGTTGTCGATCAGCCCCAGCATTTT. Its protein is CASSSPPVVDQPQHF.

The rearrangement uses TRBV20-1 and TRBJ2-5; D is uncertain. Trimming removed 4 bases from V and 1 base from J, with 10 bases in between. CDR1 and CDR2 from the germline V gene are DFQATT and SNEGSKA (reference sequence). This CDR3 spans 13 amino acids. This CDR3 is CSANFAVQETQYF. CDR3 in DNA: TGCAGTGCTAACTTTGCAGTCCAAGAGACCCAGTACTTC.

Relative to its sample, this clonotype is medium-sized. V gene TRBV5-5 combines with J gene TRBJ2-1, with D hard to call. Germline lookup yields CDR1 SGHKS and CDR2 YYEKEE (reference sequence). The CDR3 has 12 residues. Trimming took off 1 base at V and 8 bases at J, with 7 bases between the two ends. CDR3 protein: CASSLYRDEQFF. CDR3 in DNA: TGTGCCAGCAGCTTGTACCGGGATGAGCAGTTCTTC.

This clonotype has ten or more counts. The rearrangement uses TRBV5-1 and TRBJ2-3; a possible D gene is TRBD1 (5 bases). The CDR3 is made up of 12 amino acids. Germline V gene sequence: CDR1 SGHRS, CDR2 YFSETQ. The germline V and J ends were trimmed by 3 bases and 13 bases, with 15 bases remaining between them. The CDR3 nucleotides read TGCGCCAGCAGCTCGGACCTAGGGGTGGAGTATTTT. Translated: CASSSDLGVEYF.